The rows below give T cell receptor beta chains drawn from one sample of a study of T cells in tuberculosis. Profiling relied on immunoSEQ multiplex PCR, and the TCRdb table lists in-frame clones only, not all of them. The table has 40,000 to 50,000 clones, about 96% seen once; the top ten hold around 3.5%. The source material was PBMCs. Receptors were obtained from a donor aged 10 to 29 with latent tuberculosis or without tuberculosis infection. Both conserved end residues are part of each CDR3. The order of the fields is D gene, clone size, V gene, J gene, CDR3 DNA, CDR3 protein. A D gene is named only where the DNA matches it firmly. A clone size is listed for some rows: how often the clone was seen (once, few, many), or a class if it is expanded.

D gene: .
clone size: .
V gene: TRBV5-1
J gene: TRBJ1-2
CDR3 DNA: TGCGCCAGCAGCTTGGGGGGCCTTAACTATGGCTACACCTTC
CDR3 protein: CASSLGGLNYGYTF

D gene: .
clone size: .
V gene: TRBV2
J gene: TRBJ1-2
CDR3 DNA: TGTGCCAGCTCCGGCAGGAACTATGGCTACACCTTC
CDR3 protein: CASSGRNYGYTF

D gene: .
clone size: .
V gene: TRBV6-1
J gene: TRBJ1-2
CDR3 DNA: TGTGCCAGCAGTGATTGGGTCTTTGGGTCGTCGGGATCATATGGCTACACCTTC
CDR3 protein: CASSDWVFGSSGSYGYTF

D gene: .
clone size: .
V gene: TRBV28
J gene: TRBJ2-7
CDR3 DNA: TGTGCCAGCAGTAACAGGTACGAGCAGTACTTC
CDR3 protein: CASSNRYEQYF

D gene: .
clone size: .
V gene: TRBV5-1
J gene: TRBJ1-1
CDR3 DNA: TGCGCCAGCAGCTTAGCCGGGGGTGAAGCTTTCTTT
CDR3 protein: CASSLAGGEAFF

D gene: .
clone size: .
V gene: TRBV9
J gene: TRBJ1-2
CDR3 DNA: TGTGCCAGCAGCGTAGGTTGGACAGATTATGGCTACACCTTC
CDR3 protein: CASSVGWTDYGYTF

D gene: .
clone size: .
V gene: TRBV14
J gene: TRBJ2-3
CDR3 DNA: TGTGCCAGCAGCCAAGCCACATATACGCAGTATTTT
CDR3 protein: CASSQATYTQYF

D gene: .
clone size: .
V gene: TRBV20-1
J gene: TRBJ2-7
CDR3 DNA: TGCAGTGCCAGGGACTTTGGCGAGCAGTACTTC
CDR3 protein: CSARDFGEQYF

D gene: .
clone size: .
V gene: TRBV5-1
J gene: TRBJ2-7
CDR3 DNA: TGCGCCAGCAGCTTGGCCCCAGGGTCACCCTACGAGCAGTACTTC
CDR3 protein: CASSLAPGSPYEQYF

D gene: .
clone size: .
V gene: TRBV6-1
J gene: TRBJ1-1
CDR3 DNA: TGTGCCAGCAGTGGACAGACGAACACTGAAGCTTTCTTT
CDR3 protein: CASSGQTNTEAFF

D gene: TRBD1
clone size: .
V gene: TRBV5-1
J gene: TRBJ1-2
CDR3 DNA: TGCGCCAGCACCCCTGGACAGGTTAACTATGGCTACACCTTC
CDR3 protein: CASTPGQVNYGYTF

D gene: .
clone size: .
V gene: TRBV7-2
J gene: TRBJ2-1
CDR3 DNA: TGTGCCAGCAGCTTCCCAGGGGTGGTCCGCGATGAGCAGTTCTTC
CDR3 protein: CASSFPGVVRDEQFF

D gene: TRBD1
clone size: .
V gene: TRBV5-1
J gene: TRBJ1-2
CDR3 DNA: TGCGCCAGCAGCTTGGGACAGGGGGTTGGTGGCTACACCTTC
CDR3 protein: CASSLGQGVGGYTF

D gene: .
clone size: .
V gene: TRBV4-3
J gene: TRBJ2-3
CDR3 DNA: TGCGCCAGCAGCCAAGGGAGGCGCCACACAGATACGCAGTATTTT
CDR3 protein: CASSQGRRHTDTQYF

D gene: .
clone size: once
V gene: TRBV15
J gene: TRBJ1-1
CDR3 DNA: TGTGCCACCAGCGCAGGGGCGCGCGGATATACTGAAGCTTTCTTT
CDR3 protein: CATSAGARGYTEAFF

D gene: .
clone size: .
V gene: TRBV7-2
J gene: TRBJ2-7
CDR3 DNA: TGTGCCAGCAGCCCTGGTCGGCAGGCGCCAAGGTACGAGCAGTACTTC
CDR3 protein: CASSPGRQAPRYEQYF

D gene: .
clone size: .
V gene: TRBV5-1
J gene: TRBJ1-2
CDR3 DNA: TGCGCCAGCAGCTTATTTCTCGGACACCTCTATGGCTACACCTTC
CDR3 protein: CASSLFLGHLYGYTF

D gene: .
clone size: .
V gene: TRBV7-8
J gene: TRBJ1-5
CDR3 DNA: TGTGCCAGCAGCAATAACAGGGATGTCAGCAATCAGCCCCAGCATTTT
CDR3 protein: CASSNNRDVSNQPQHF

D gene: .
clone size: .
V gene: TRBV7-2
J gene: TRBJ2-1
CDR3 DNA: TGTGCCAGCAGCTTTAATCCGGGGAATGAGCAGTTCTTC
CDR3 protein: CASSFNPGNEQFF

D gene: .
clone size: .
V gene: TRBV6-5
J gene: TRBJ2-3
CDR3 DNA: TGTGCCAGCGGCAGGCTTAGCACAGATACGCAGTATTTT
CDR3 protein: CASGRLSTDTQYF

D gene: .
clone size: .
V gene: TRBV9
J gene: TRBJ1-1
CDR3 DNA: TGTGCCAGCAGCGTAGTCGGGGGTGGTGGCACTGAAGCTTTCTTT
CDR3 protein: CASSVVGGGGTEAFF

D gene: TRBD1
clone size: .
V gene: TRBV27
J gene: TRBJ1-6
CDR3 DNA: TGTGCCAGCAGTCCCTGGGCAGGGGGCTTAAATTCACCCCTCCACTTT
CDR3 protein: CASSPWAGGLNSPLHF

D gene: TRBD2
clone size: .
V gene: TRBV7-2
J gene: TRBJ2-5
CDR3 DNA: TGTGCCAGCAGCTCCGGACTAGCGGGGGGGTGGGAGACCCAGTACTTC
CDR3 protein: CASSSGLAGGWETQYF

D gene: TRBD1
clone size: .
V gene: TRBV2
J gene: TRBJ1-6
CDR3 DNA: TGTGCCGGAGACAGGGAGGCGTCTAATTCACCCCTCCACTTT
CDR3 protein: CAGDREASNSPLHF

D gene: .
clone size: .
V gene: TRBV5-4
J gene: TRBJ2-3
CDR3 DNA: TGTGCCAGCAGCTTGGTCAGGGGCGCAGATACGCAGTATTTT
CDR3 protein: CASSLVRGADTQYF

D gene: .
clone size: .
V gene: TRBV5-1
J gene: TRBJ1-5
CDR3 DNA: TGCGCCAGCAGCTTGGACAGGAATCAGCCCCAGCATTTT
CDR3 protein: CASSLDRNQPQHF

D gene: TRBD1
clone size: .
V gene: TRBV7-9
J gene: TRBJ1-5
CDR3 DNA: TGTGCCAGCAGCTTAGAGGGGACAGGGAGTCGAGGCAATCAGCCCCAGCATTTT
CDR3 protein: CASSLEGTGSRGNQPQHF

D gene: .
clone size: .
V gene: TRBV15
J gene: TRBJ2-6
CDR3 DNA: TGTGCCACCAGCAGAGAACAGGGCTCTGGGGCCAACGTCCTGACTTTC
CDR3 protein: CATSREQGSGANVLTF

D gene: TRBD1
clone size: .
V gene: TRBV2
J gene: TRBJ1-5
CDR3 DNA: TGTGCCAGCAGTACCCGGACAGGGACTCAGCCCCAGCATTTT
CDR3 protein: CASSTRTGTQPQHF

D gene: TRBD1
clone size: .
V gene: TRBV5-6
J gene: TRBJ1-1
CDR3 DNA: TGTGCCAGCAGCAAACCCCTCGACAGGGCCACTGAAGCTTTCTTT
CDR3 protein: CASSKPLDRATEAFF